These 18 T cell receptor beta chains were sequenced from one sample in a study of vaccination and CD4 T cells after COVID-19. The treatment was: roughly 10-day PBMC culture with coronavirus spike peptide pools or control peptides (ViraFEST assay). These receptors have no known antigen. Sequencing of cultured CD4+ T cell DNA used the Oncomine TCR Beta short-read assay. From the PCR reads, TCRdb called clonotypes with MiXCR, one entry per CDR3 protein. The sample comprises tens of thousands of distinct CDR3 sequences, approximately 40% of which are singletons, and 15% to 20% rests with the top ten. This specimen consisted of CD4+ T cells from blood, cultured in vitro, obtained before SARS-CoV-2 vaccination. These receptors all come from a human donor who received a COVID-19 vaccine.

The chain is built from TRBV10-1 and TRBJ2-1; the match to TRBD1 covers 7 bases. J gave up 12 bases and V 6 bases, and 11 bases lay outside the gene matches. The CDR3 length is 13 residues. Germline CDR1 is WNHNN and CDR2 is SYGVQD (reference sequence). CDR3 nucleotide sequence: TGCGCCAGCAGCGATAATCTACAGGGGCGGCAGTTCTTC. Translation gives CASSDNLQGRQFF.

Worth noting for this clonotype: Germline and junction disagree at one end, which may indicate a read error. In DNA, the CDR3 is TGCGCCAGCAGCTTGGGCGGGACAGCCTTCTTC. Amino acids: CASSLGGTAFF. The genes are TRBV5-1 and TRBJ1-2, with 7 bases lining up with TRBD1. The V gene's germline CDR1 is SGHRS and CDR2 YFSETQ. The CDR3 is made up of 11 amino acids.

This clonotype was seen only a few times. The rearrangement joins TRBV18 to TRBJ1-2; D not certain. Trimming left V 1 base short and J 7 bases short, with 19 bases between. The CDR3 contains 16 residues. CDR1 and CDR2 (germline): KGHSH, LQKENI. The CDR3 sequence is CASSPLSWLFSGGYTF. The CDR3 DNA reads TGTGCCAGCTCACCACTCTCCTGGTTATTTTCGGGTGGCTACACCTTC. Supplemented by reference TRBV18 and TRBJ1-2, the full variable domain reads NAGVMQNPRHLVRRRGQEARLRCSPMKGHSHVYWYRQLPEEGLKFMVYLQKENIIDESGMPKERFSAEFPKEGPSILRIQQVVRGDSAAYFCASSPLSWLFSGGYTFGSGTRLTVV.

This clonotype has just a few counts. The chain employs TRBV6-1 and TRBJ2-7, with 8 bases that match TRBD1. The CDR3 loop spans 17 amino acids. Trimming cost V 0 bases and J 2 bases; bases outside gene matches: 9. Germline CDR1 reads MNHNS; CDR2 reads SASEGT. In DNA, the CDR3 is TGTGCCAGCAGTGAAGCCCACCTGACAGGGGAGGCCTACGAGCAGTACTTC. Translating gives CASSEAHLTGEAYEQYF.

The CDR3 DNA follows: TGTGCCAGCAGTTTATATAGTGGGAGGAGGGGCGAGCAGTACTTC. Protein sequence: CASSLYSGRRGEQYF. The chain has TRBV12-3 or TRBV12-4 and TRBJ2-7, with D tentatively TRBD2 (6 bases). CDR3 length equals 15 residues. V dropped 2 bases and J dropped 6 bases, with 17 bases sitting between them.

This clonotype is a singleton in its sample. The gene calls are TRBV12-3 or TRBV12-4 and TRBJ2-7; unclear D gene. V dropped 0 bases and J dropped 2 bases, with 5 bases sitting between them. This CDR3 comprises 13 residues. The CDR3 coding sequence is TGTGCCAGCAGTTTAGCCAGACCCTACGAGCAGTACTTC. Translated: CASSLARPYEQYF.

V usage is TRBV30 and J usage is TRBJ1-5, with a tentative D call TRBD1 (5 bases). Trimming took 2 bases from V and 4 from J, leaving 12 bases between them. CDR1 and CDR2 (germline): GTSNPN, SVGIG (reference sequence). This CDR3 has 14 residues. The CDR3 DNA is TGTGCCTGGAGTCTCTGGACAACGAATCAGCCCCAGCATTTT. Residues: CAWSLWTTNQPQHF.

CDR3: CASSGRRSSYEQYF. CDR3 sequence (DNA): TGTGCCAGCAGTGGCCGGAGAAGCTCCTACGAGCAGTACTTC. The rearrangement links TRBV2 to TRBJ2-7; no reliable D call. This CDR3 is built from 14 residues. V was trimmed by 4 bases and J by 0 bases, leaving 10 bases between them. Germline V gene data show CDR1 as SNHLY and CDR2 as FYNNEI.

The chain uses TRBV5-1 and TRBJ2-1; 9 nucleotides match TRBD2. The CDR3 is 16 amino acids. V was clipped by 2 bases and J by 3 bases; unmatched bases: 6. Germline assignment: CDR1 SGHRS and CDR2 YFSETQ. The CDR3 region has the DNA TGCGCCAGCAGCTTAGGGCGGGGGGGGTTCTACAATGAGCAGTTCTTC. Translated, it gives CASSLGRGGFYNEQFF.

V is TRBV7-3 and J is TRBJ2-7, with TRBD2 matching 7 bases. This CDR3 contains 14 residues. The V segment lost 0 bases and the J segment 3 bases; nucleotides outside the gene matches: 2. The germline V gene has CDR1 SGHTA and CDR2 FQGTGA. CDR3 loop: CASSLTGGNYEQYF. In DNA form, the CDR3 reads TGTGCCAGCAGCTTAACGGGGGGGAACTACGAGCAGTACTTC.

Only a few counts were recorded for this clonotype. This chain uses TRBV10-1 with TRBJ1-1, with 7 bases identical to TRBD1. The CDR3 covers 13 residues. The germline V gene encodes CDR1 WNHNN and CDR2 SYGVQD (reference sequence). V was pared by 9 bases and J by 5 bases, with 9 bases of the junction left unmatched. The CDR3 DNA reads TGCGCCAGTAGGAAAGGGGGCGAGACTGAAGCTTTCTTT. It encodes CASRKGGETEAFF.

The rearrangement uses TRBV10-3 and TRBJ1-1; a possible D gene is TRBD1 (6 bases). The germline V gene has CDR1 ENHRY and CDR2 SYGVKD. This CDR3 is built from 11 residues. Trimming took off 6 bases at V and 6 bases at J, with 8 bases between the two ends. The CDR3, as DNA: TGTGCCATCAGAAACAGGGCTGAAGCTTTCTTT. Protein: CAIRNRAEAFF.

As DNA, the CDR3 is TGTGCCAGCAGCTTGGGCGGGCGGAGTAGCACAGATACGCAGTATTTT. This encodes CASSLGGRSSTDTQYF. The chain combines TRBV5-4 with TRBJ2-3; the D gene is possibly TRBD2 (5 bases). V was clipped by 0 bases and J by 0 bases, with 11 bases between them. Germline lookup yields CDR1 SGHNT and CDR2 YYREEE (reference sequence). The CDR3 contains 16 residues.

This clonotype is deemed medium-sized. The V and J genes are TRBV7-9 and TRBJ2-3, with no clear D. The CDR3 has 12 amino acids. Germline CDR1 reads SEHNR; CDR2 reads FQNEAQ (reference sequence). Trimming left V 4 bases short and J 4 bases short, with 6 bases between. CDR3 DNA sequence: TGTGCCAGCAGCTCCTCCGCAGATACGCAGTATTTT. It encodes CASSSSADTQYF.

The rearrangement links TRBV6-1 to TRBJ2-7; D possibly corresponds to TRBD1 (6 bases). The CDR3 is 14 amino acids. V dropped 7 bases and J dropped 2 bases, with 15 bases sitting between them. CDR1 MNHNS and CDR2 SASEGT come from the germline V gene. CDR3 coding DNA: TGTGCCAGCACTACCGCCGGGACACCCTACGAGCAGTACTTC. Translated: CASTTAGTPYEQYF.

J is TRBJ2-5 and V is TRBV28, with a tentative D call TRBD1 (5 bases). Germline CDR1 is MDHEN and CDR2 is SYDVKM. The CDR3 consists of 14 residues. Trimming left V 1 base short and J 3 bases short, with 9 bases between. CDR3 loop: CASSLLTREETQYF. The CDR3 coding sequence is TGTGCCAGCAGTTTATTGACCAGGGAAGAGACCCAGTACTTC.

CDR3 nucleotides: TGCAGTGCTAGAGCGGGACAGGGGGGAAACACCATATATTTT. It yields the protein CSARAGQGGNTIYF. The chain carries TRBV20-1 and TRBJ1-3, with 10 nucleotides matching TRBD1. Germline CDR1 and CDR2: DFQATT and SNEGSKA (reference sequence). This CDR3 is built from 14 residues. J lost 4 bases, V lost 1 base, and 1 base had no gene match.

This clonotype came up once. V and J are TRBV4-1 and TRBJ2-3; no clear D. The CDR3 is 15 amino acids. V gave up 1 base and J gave up 4 bases, with 12 bases separating them. Germline assignment: CDR1 MGHRA and CDR2 YSYEKL. In nucleotides, the CDR3 is TGCGCCAGCAGCCAAGGGACCCGATTTTCAGATACGCAGTATTTT. It translates to CASSQGTRFSDTQYF.